This T cell receptor (beta chain) was profiled in a study of human T cells and chemical hapten exposure. The study, taken as a whole, reports: Expanded TCRs made up significantly more big CDR3 similarity clusters than controls did.

The sample holds a few counts of this clonotype. The antigen remains undetermined. The study used a library that attached unique molecular identifiers to individual cDNA molecules. TCRdb re-called the RACE reads with MiXCR, one entry per CDR3 protein. The table lists about 300,000 distinct CDR3 sequences, 5% to 6.5% of them singletons, with around 8.8% in the top ten. Time point of the sample: pre-sensitization, week 0. Treatment in this sample: therapeutic diphenylcyclopropenone sensitization with weekly scalp DPC. With 0 bases clipped from V and 4 bases from J, the junction kept 21 bases outside the gene matches. Germline CDR1 SQVTM, CDR2 ANQGSEA. The CDR3 spans 20 residues.

The sequencing here drew on whole blood, taken in connection with sensitization to the hapten diphenylcyclopropenone (DPC). This rearrangement joins TRBV29-1 to TRBJ1-2, with 9 bases aligning to TRBD1. The TCR sequence derives from a woman between 18 and 29 years old with alopecia areata. Some clones in this sample may be carry-over from other donors' samples. This CDR3 reads CSVEDPESKHRGLPLYGYTF. CDR3 DNA sequence: TGCAGCGTTGAAGATCCCGAATCTAAGCACAGGGGGCTCCCACTCTATGGCTACACCTTC.